This T cell receptor (beta chain) was identified in a study of blood T cell repertoires in COVID-19. Study processing details: Estimates of nucleated cell counts were drawn from the amplification of reference gene primers. Only in-frame clones appear in the TCRdb table, and some are missing; sequencing was by immunoSEQ multiplex PCR. That table is the source of V, J and clone size, and D and trimming were worked out from the DNA. The sample has 200,000 to 250,000 clones; around nine tenths are singletons. Germline lookup yields CDR1 LNHDA and CDR2 SQIVND (reference sequence). Trimming left V 7 bases short and J 1 base short, with 13 bases between. The length of the CDR3 is 14 residues.

Material for sequencing was peripheral blood. The clonotype comes from a woman aged 55-75 years with acute or convalescent COVID-19. The genes are TRBV19 and TRBJ1-2; maybe TRBD1 (6 bases). CDR3 amino acids: CASTKQGFNYGYTF. The CDR3 region has the DNA TGTGCCAGTACAAAACAGGGTTTTAACTATGGCTACACCTTC.